This TCR beta chain stems from a study of blood T cell repertoires in COVID-19. Those enrolled, adults aged about 18 to 89 years, came from some 25 US areas. Self-reported history from a screening survey and questionnaire set each donor's cohort. Symptom resolution, clearance, or two negative PCRs marked the recovered donors of Cohort 3. Germline V gene data show CDR1 as SGHRS and CDR2 as YFSETQ. V dropped 0 bases and J dropped 0 bases, with 8 bases sitting between them. CDR3 length: 15 amino acids. Sequencing used immunoSEQ multiplex PCR; TCRdb keeps in-frame clones, though not all of them. The data hold 360,000 or so clones, with around 86% observed a single time.

Sequencing was performed on PBMCs or T cells enriched from blood (not recorded which). The receptor was isolated from a woman between 45 and 60 years old who had recovered from COVID-19. This chain connects TRBV5-1 to TRBJ2-3; D gene ambiguous. Written as DNA, the CDR3 is TGCGCCAGCAGCTTGGCAGTGTCTAGCACAGATACGCAGTATTTT. This gives the protein CASSLAVSSTDTQYF.